Listed here are 2 T cell receptor beta chains from one sample, sequenced in a study of early T cells in non-severe SARS-CoV-2 infection. MiXCR was run by TCRdb on the 5' RACE reads, yielding one entry per CDR3 protein. This table holds just over 95,000 distinct CDR3 sequences, roughly 11% found once. The input for sequencing was whole blood, taken at baseline. Receptors were obtained from an adult who was a healthcare worker with PCR-confirmed SARS-CoV-2 infection or an uninfected control (not recorded which).

The rearrangement links TRBV25-1 to TRBJ2-7; 9 positions match TRBD2. V was clipped by 0 bases and J by 3 bases; unmatched bases: 9. Germline lookup yields CDR1 MGHDK and CDR2 SYGVNS. This CDR3 spans 17 amino acids. The CDR3 region is CASSEYYSSSGDYEQYF. CDR3 bases: TGTGCCAGCAGTGAATATTATAGTTCTAGCGGGGACTACGAGCAGTACTTC.

This clonotype was seen at least ten times. The J gene is TRBJ2-1, the V gene TRBV5-1; 9 nucleotides align to TRBD1. V lost 4 bases and J lost 2; bases outside the gene matches: 7. CDR3 length: 16 amino acids. Germline V gives CDR1 SGHRS, CDR2 YFSETQ. CDR3 DNA: TGCGCCAGCAGCCACGGGACAGGGCGAACCTACAATGAGCAGTTCTTC. This sequence encodes CASSHGTGRTYNEQFF.